This T cell receptor beta chain was identified during a study of neurological immune-mediated disorders. The CDR3 contains 15 residues. Germline loops: CDR1 MGHRA, CDR2 YSYEKL. V was pared by 7 bases and J by 0 bases, with 16 bases between. As regards this clonotype: It may be a read error: a sequence one base away is much more abundant.

With 10-nucleotide random UMIs, 5'RACE was used to make the cDNA. TCRdb used MiXCR to reprocess the 5' RACE reads, holding one entry per CDR3 protein. The profile shows approximately 38,000 distinct CDR3 sequences, around 7% of them singletons. Sequencing input: CD4+ T cells from blood. The clonotype was recovered from a man over 45 in good health. V usage is TRBV4-1 and J usage is TRBJ2-7; D is unclear. CDR3 sequence: CASTTRHTSSYEQYF. For the CDR3, the DNA is TGCGCCAGCACCACAAGGCACACCAGCTCCTACGAGCAGTACTTC.